These 3 T cell receptor beta chains originate from one sample sequenced in a study of response to subunit inactivated influenza vaccine. TCRdb passed the RT-PCR reads through MiXCR, listing each CDR3 protein once. This sample has a few hundred thousand distinct CDR3 sequences, with 22% found just once. This specimen was PBMCs from blood, taken 21 months after vaccination. The receptor source for this set is a man aged 50 to 75 who received an inactivated influenza vaccine.

J is TRBJ2-1 and V is TRBV20-1; 12 bases map to TRBD2. Germline V gene lookup returns CDR1 DFQATT and CDR2 SNEGSKA (reference sequence). The CDR3 runs to 15 residues. V lost 5 bases and J lost 3; bases outside the gene matches: 5. CDR3 protein: CSAVGLAGDYNEQFF. The CDR3 DNA follows: TGCAGTGCTGTGGGACTAGCGGGCGACTACAATGAGCAGTTCTTC.

This clonotype appeared a few times. The genes are TRBV28 and TRBJ2-1; 14 nucleotides agree with TRBD2. This CDR3 is 15 amino acids long. Germline CDR1 MDHEN, CDR2 SYDVKM. Trimming took 6 bases from V and 8 from J; bases not matched to a gene: 6. The CDR3 DNA follows: TGTGCCAGCAGACGCCGACTAGCGGGAGGGGATGAGCAGTTCTTC. Protein sequence: CASRRRLAGGDEQFF.

The V and J genes are TRBV7-2 and TRBJ2-7; 16 bases match TRBD2. CDR1 and CDR2 (germline): SGHTA, FQGNSA. This CDR3 is 17 amino acids long. Losses at the gene ends were 8 bases for V and 2 bases for J; bases not matched to a gene: 9. DNA of the CDR3: TGTGCCAGCTCTGCTACCGGGACTAGCGGGGGGGCCTACGAGCAGTACTTC. Its protein is CASSATGTSGGAYEQYF.